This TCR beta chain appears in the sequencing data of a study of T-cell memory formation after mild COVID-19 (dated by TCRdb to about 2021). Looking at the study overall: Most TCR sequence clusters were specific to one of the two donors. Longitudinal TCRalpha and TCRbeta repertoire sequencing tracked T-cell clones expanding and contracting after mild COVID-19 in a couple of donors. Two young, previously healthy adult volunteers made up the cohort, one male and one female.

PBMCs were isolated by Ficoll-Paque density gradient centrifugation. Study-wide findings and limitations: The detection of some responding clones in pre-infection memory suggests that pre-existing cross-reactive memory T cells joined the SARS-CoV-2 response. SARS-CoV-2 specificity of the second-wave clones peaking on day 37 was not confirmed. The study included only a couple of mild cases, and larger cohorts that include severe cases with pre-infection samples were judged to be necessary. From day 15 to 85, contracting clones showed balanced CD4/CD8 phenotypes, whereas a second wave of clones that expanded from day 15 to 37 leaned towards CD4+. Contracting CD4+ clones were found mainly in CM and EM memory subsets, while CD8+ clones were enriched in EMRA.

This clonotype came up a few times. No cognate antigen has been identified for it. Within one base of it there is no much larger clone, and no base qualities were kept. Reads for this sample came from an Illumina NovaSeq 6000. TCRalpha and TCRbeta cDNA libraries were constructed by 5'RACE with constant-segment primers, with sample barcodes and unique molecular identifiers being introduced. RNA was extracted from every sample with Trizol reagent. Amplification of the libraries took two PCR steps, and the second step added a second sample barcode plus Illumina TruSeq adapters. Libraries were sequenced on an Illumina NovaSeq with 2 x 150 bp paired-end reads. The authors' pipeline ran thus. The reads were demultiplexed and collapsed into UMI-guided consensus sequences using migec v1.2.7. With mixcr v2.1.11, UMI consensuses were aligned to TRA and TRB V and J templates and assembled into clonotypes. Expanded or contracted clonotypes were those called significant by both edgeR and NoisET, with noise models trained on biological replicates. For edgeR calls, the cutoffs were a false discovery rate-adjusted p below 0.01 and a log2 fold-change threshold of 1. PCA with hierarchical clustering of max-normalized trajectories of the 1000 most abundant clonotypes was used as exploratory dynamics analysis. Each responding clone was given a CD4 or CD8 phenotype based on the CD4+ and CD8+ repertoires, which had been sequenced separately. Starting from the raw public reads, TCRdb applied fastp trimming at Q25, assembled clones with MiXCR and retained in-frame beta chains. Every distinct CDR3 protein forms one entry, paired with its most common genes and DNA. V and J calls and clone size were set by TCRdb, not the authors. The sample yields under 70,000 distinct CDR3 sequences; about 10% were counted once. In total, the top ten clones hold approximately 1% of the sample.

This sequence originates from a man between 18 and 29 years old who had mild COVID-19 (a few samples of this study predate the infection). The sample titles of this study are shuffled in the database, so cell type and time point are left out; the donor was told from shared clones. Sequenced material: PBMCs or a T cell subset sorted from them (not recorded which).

The DNA sequence is TGTGCCACCAGTGATTTGGGCAGGGGGACAGATACGCAGTATTTT. Its translation reads: CATSDLGRGTDTQYF. Here the chain combines TRBV24-1 and TRBJ2-3; the junction holds 7 bases that match TRBD1. The CDR3 covers 15 residues, taking in both the cysteine and the phenylalanine. Here the CDR3 DNA is all that survives: 45 bases in frame from base 1. V ends up 0 bases short and J 3 bases short, with an unmatched junction base count of 2. From the germline V gene, CDR1 is KGHDR and CDR2 is SFDVKD.